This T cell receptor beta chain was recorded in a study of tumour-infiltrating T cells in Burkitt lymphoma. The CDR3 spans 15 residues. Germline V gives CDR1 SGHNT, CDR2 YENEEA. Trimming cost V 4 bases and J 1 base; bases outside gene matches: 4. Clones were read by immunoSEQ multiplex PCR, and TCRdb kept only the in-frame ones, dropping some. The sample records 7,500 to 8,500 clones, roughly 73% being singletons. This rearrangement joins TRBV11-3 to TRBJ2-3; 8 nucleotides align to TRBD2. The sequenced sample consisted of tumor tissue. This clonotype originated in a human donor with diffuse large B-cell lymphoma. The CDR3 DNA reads TGTGCCAGCAGCTCACGGACTAGCCGCACAGATACGCAGTATTTT. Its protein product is CASSSRTSRTDTQYF.